The 29 T cell receptor beta chains presented below share a single source sample, sequenced in a study of T cells expressing NK-cell markers. Following a re-call of the 5' RACE reads, TCRdb has one entry per CDR3 protein and lacks DNA. The sample has under 500,000 distinct CDR3 sequences. The sequencing input was blood T cells: a sorted CD56 or NKG2C T cell subset, CD4+ or CD8+ T cells, or bulk PBMC T cells (not recorded which). The receptors stem from a woman between 18 and 69 years old in good health.

The chain links TRBV20-1 to TRBJ2-5; checking the TCRdb D call of TRBD1 is not possible without DNA. CDR3 length: 11 amino acids. From germline, CDR1 is DFQATT and CDR2 SNEGSKA (reference sequence). CDR3 region: CSAGGQETQYF.

V gene TRBV20-1 combines with J gene TRBJ1-4; no DNA is available, so the TRBD1 call from TCRdb remains unchecked. The CDR3 covers 14 residues. The germline CDR1 and CDR2 sequences are DFQATT and SNEGSKA (reference sequence). The chain's CDR3 is CSAKAGTANEKLFF.

This chain uses TRBV10-3 with TRBJ2-1; without DNA, the TCRdb call of TRBD2 cannot be checked. Germline V gene data show CDR1 as ENHRY and CDR2 as SYGVKD. This CDR3 comprises 16 residues. The chain's CDR3 is CAISVGGGGADNEQFF.

J is TRBJ1-5 and V is TRBV7-2; as DNA is missing, the TRBD1 call by TCRdb cannot be tested. This CDR3 has 16 residues. The germline gives CDR1 SGHTA, CDR2 FQGNSA. CDR3: CASSFGRVDSNQPQHF. Drawing the rest from reference TRBV7-2 and TRBJ1-5, the complete variable domain is GAGVSQSPSNKVTEKGKDVELRCDPISGHTALYWYRQSLGQGLEFLIYFQGNSAPDKSGLPSDRFSAERTGGSVSTLTIQRTQQEDSAVYLCASSFGRVDSNQPQHFGDGTRLSIL.

The rearrangement joins TRBV20-1 to TRBJ2-7; the D call from TCRdb, TRBD2, cannot be confirmed without DNA. This CDR3 region has 13 residues. Germline V CDR1 and CDR2: DFQATT, SNEGSKA (reference sequence). CDR3: CSARTSGSYEQYF.

The chain recombines TRBV7-3 with TRBJ2-1; there is no DNA to check the TCRdb D call of TRBD1. Germline CDR1 and CDR2: SGHTA and FQGTGA. This CDR3 has 15 residues. CDR3 protein: CASSPMTGERYEQFF. The full variable domain, in which reference TRBV7-3 and TRBJ2-1 provide the parts outside the CDR3, is GAGVSQTPSNKVTEKGKYVELRCDPISGHTALYWYRQSLGQGPEFLIYFQGTGAADDSGLPNDRFFAVRPEGSVSTLKIQRTERGDSAVYLCASSPMTGERYEQFFGPGTRLTVL.

The chain has TRBV7-2 and TRBJ2-1; absent DNA, TCRdb's TRBD1 call cannot be checked. Germline CDR1 reads SGHTA; CDR2 reads FQGNSA. The CDR3 loop spans 15 amino acids. CDR3 amino acids: CASSFALQGGNEQFF.

The rearrangement links TRBV20-1 to TRBJ1-1; the D call from TCRdb, TRBD1, cannot be confirmed without DNA. The CDR3 length is 14 residues. CDR1 is DFQATT and CDR2 is SNEGSKA in the germline V gene (reference sequence). CDR3 amino acids: CSADMTGSATEAFF.

This chain links TRBV5-6 with TRBJ2-2; TCRdb's assignment of TRBD2 cannot be checked, as there is no DNA. CDR3 length: 17 amino acids. CDR1 is SGHDT and CDR2 is YYEEEE in the germline V gene. CDR3 residues: CASSPVTEWRNTGELFF.

The J gene is TRBJ2-7, the V gene TRBV28; no DNA is available, so the TRBD1 call from TCRdb remains unchecked. CDR1 and CDR2 from the germline V gene are MDHEN and SYDVKM. The CDR3 has 16 residues. CDR3 loop: CASSSLRGGFPYEQYF.

The chain uses TRBV9 and TRBJ2-1; TCRdb gives TRBD2 as the D gene, but with no DNA this cannot be confirmed. The CDR3 is made up of 17 amino acids. The germline V gene has CDR1 SGDLS and CDR2 YYNGEE. Here the CDR3 reads CASSPSPARSSYNEQFF.

The chain has TRBV5-6 and TRBJ1-4; TCRdb selects TRBD1, and the lack of DNA leaves this call unchecked. The V gene's germline CDR1 is SGHDT and CDR2 YYEEEE. The CDR3 has 13 amino acids. This CDR3 reads CASSLGPGGTENF.

CDR3 protein: CSARSRGPTGELFF. The J gene is TRBJ2-2, the V gene TRBV20-1; the TCRdb call, TRBD2, lacks DNA for checking. CDR3 size: 14 residues. The germline gives CDR1 DFQATT, CDR2 SNEGSKA (reference sequence).

CDR3 sequence reads: CSARDRAPGSGQPQHF. The V call is TRBV20-1, the J call TRBJ1-5; TCRdb indicates TRBD1, and absent DNA this call remains unverified. Per germline, CDR1 DFQATT and CDR2 SNEGSKA (reference sequence). CDR3 length equals 16 residues.

This chain links TRBV9 with TRBJ2-3; TCRdb returns TRBD1, unconfirmable since there is no DNA. Germline V gives CDR1 SGDLS, CDR2 YYNGEE. The CDR3 totals 13 residues. This CDR3 reads CASSVQGTDTQYF.

The V gene is TRBV20-1, the J gene TRBJ2-1. The CDR3 is 15 residues long. CDR1 is DFQATT, CDR2 SNEGSKA, per germline (reference sequence). The CDR3 loop is CSAREAGSSYNEQFF.

The CDR3 sequence: CAISESRAANEKLFF. V is TRBV10-3 and J is TRBJ1-4. CDR3 length: 15 residues. Germline CDR1 ENHRY, CDR2 SYGVKD.

The gene calls are TRBV20-1 and TRBJ2-7; as DNA is missing, the TRBD1 call by TCRdb cannot be tested. Germline V gene sequence: CDR1 DFQATT, CDR2 SNEGSKA (reference sequence). This CDR3 region has 15 residues. CDR3 region: CSAAAQDRPSYEQYF.

The chain couples TRBV20-1 to TRBJ2-7; TCRdb calls TRBD2, which cannot be checked without DNA. The germline V gene has CDR1 DFQATT and CDR2 SNEGSKA (reference sequence). There are 16 residues in the CDR3. Here the CDR3 reads CSAYGTSSPSSYEQYF.

This rearrangement joins TRBV12-3 or TRBV12-4 to TRBJ1-5; TCRdb's D call of TRBD1 is untestable without DNA. The CDR3 spans 14 residues. CDR3 amino acids: CASTLGNPNQPQHF.

The gene calls are TRBV19 and TRBJ1-1; no DNA is available, so the TRBD1 call from TCRdb remains unchecked. The length of the CDR3 is 12 residues. Per germline, CDR1 LNHDA and CDR2 SQIVND (reference sequence). The CDR3 loop reads CASKGVNTEAFF.

The CDR3 protein is CASSQGQGGSNEQFF. The chain combines TRBV11-3 with TRBJ2-1; with no DNA, the TCRdb D assignment of TRBD1 cannot be verified. CDR1 and CDR2 from the germline V gene are SGHNT and YENEEA. The CDR3 covers 15 residues.

The V call is TRBV12-3 or TRBV12-4, the J call TRBJ2-6; the D call of TRBD1 rests on TCRdb alone, since no DNA is present to check it. This CDR3 is built from 15 residues. CDR3: CASSLPLSGANVLTF.

The chain links TRBV6-5 to TRBJ2-1; TCRdb outputs TRBD2, but without DNA this stays unchecked. The CDR3 loop spans 14 amino acids. The germline V gene encodes CDR1 MNHEY and CDR2 SVGAGI. The CDR3 loop is CASSYVQGGHEQFF.

The chain combines TRBV20-1 with TRBJ2-3; TCRdb names TRBD2, which stays unverified in the absence of DNA. This CDR3 spans 16 amino acids. Germline CDR1 reads DFQATT; CDR2 reads SNEGSKA (reference sequence). CDR3 sequence reads: CSARDRSGGSTDTQYF.

This chain uses TRBV30 with TRBJ1-2. CDR3 length equals 14 residues. CDR1 and CDR2 from the germline V gene are GTSNPN and SVGIG (reference sequence). The CDR3 reads CAWSVPAFNYGYTF.

CDR3 amino acids: CASSPQTGLQETQYF. The chain combines TRBV13 with TRBJ2-5; lacking DNA, the TRBD1 call made by TCRdb goes unchecked. The CDR3 contains 15 residues. The V gene's germline CDR1 is PRHDT and CDR2 FYEKMQ (reference sequence).

J is TRBJ2-3 and V is TRBV10-1; TCRdb's D call of TRBD1 is untestable without DNA. Germline V gives CDR1 WNHNN, CDR2 SYGVQD (reference sequence). The CDR3 extends over 13 amino acids. CDR3 amino acids: CASSRTGEDTQYF.

V is TRBV18 and J is TRBJ2-3; TCRdb calls TRBD2, which cannot be checked without DNA. This CDR3 has 15 residues. Per the germline V gene, CDR1 is KGHSH and CDR2 is LQKENI. CDR3 amino acids: CASSPQPSTRNTQYF.